These 16 T cell receptor beta chains share one sample of origin, sequenced in a study of tumor and adjacent non-tumor tissue in lung cancer (dated by TCRdb to 2017 to 2018). RNA was isolated from bulk unsorted tissue, and RNA quality was assessed with a NanoDrop ND-1000 and an Agilent 2100. The normal lung samples consisted of distant non-tumor tissue collected more than 3 cm from the tumor edge. The library was prepared using multiplex PCR. The sequencer listed for this sample is Illumina HiSeq 2500. Following protocols modified from ARM-PCR, the researchers constructed TCRbeta libraries through three rounds of nested PCR with primers (Table S4). Using fastp trimming at Q25 and MiXCR clonotype assembly, TCRdb reanalyzed the public sequencing data and kept in-frame beta chains. Rows are unified per CDR3 protein, each entry keeping the most common DNA and genes. The sample table shows 60,000 or so distinct CDR3 sequences, and 61% are seen once. Of the sample, about 32% falls within the top ten clones.

The sequencing sample was made of distant non-tumor lung tissue. The receptor set was obtained from a man aged 65 to 85 with non-small cell lung cancer.

The gene calls are TRBV24-1 and TRBJ1-5, with D possibly matching TRBD1 (5 bases). TRBJ2-3 matches the DNA end more closely, so the J call is doubtful. The CDR3 loop spans 15 amino acids. CDR1 and CDR2 from the germline V gene are KGHDR and SFDVKD. CDR3 coding DNA: TGTGCCACCAGTGCAAGGGGAACGGGCAATCAGCCCCAGTATTTT. Amino acids: CATSARGTGNQPQYF.

This clonotype occurred a few times. A junction end diverges from the germline sequence, so it may reflect a read error. V is TRBV5-8 and J is TRBJ2-5; the match to TRBD1 covers 8 bases. The CDR3 contains 16 residues. Germline CDR1 SGHTS, CDR2 YDEGEE. The CDR3 sequence is CTSSLRGTGSQETQYF. CDR3 nucleotides: TGTACCAGCAGCTTGAGAGGGACAGGATCTCAAGAGACCCAGTACTTC.

Turning to this clonotype: With a much larger clone just one base away, this may be a read error. The rearrangement links TRBV4-1 to TRBJ2-5, with 9 bases that match TRBD1. Germline assignment: CDR1 MGHRA and CDR2 YSYEKL. The CDR3 has 16 amino acids. The CDR3 coding sequence is TGCGCCAGCAGCCAAGATAGGACGGACAGGGGTGAGATCCAGTACTTC. Amino acids: CASSQDRTDRGEIQYF.

For this clonotype: A much larger clone lies a single base off, so this may be a read error. The chain carries TRBV12-3 or TRBV12-4 and TRBJ1-1; D unresolved. Trimming shortened V by 7 bases and J by 8 bases, and 8 bases separated the two germline ends. The CDR3 sequence is 10 residues long. In nucleotides, the CDR3 is TGTGCCAGCATTGGGGTCGAAGCTTTCTTT. Translated: CASIGVEAFF.

This clonotype was seen a few times. A much larger clone differs by one base, so this may be a read error. The chain uses TRBV12-3 or TRBV12-4 and TRBJ2-1; 8 positions agree with TRBD2. The CDR3 is made up of 15 amino acids. The ends lost 10 bases at V and 2 bases at J; junction bases unmatched: 10. CDR3 protein: CATVRGLEPYNEQFF. CDR3 sequence (DNA): TGTGCCACCGTGAGGGGACTAGAGCCCTACAATGAGCAGTTCTTC.

This clonotype qualifies as medium-sized. This sequence joins TRBV6-1 and TRBJ2-2, with D possibly matching TRBD1 (5 bases). Trimming took 2 bases from V and 4 from J, leaving 11 bases between them. The CDR3 sequence is 15 residues long. Germline V CDR1 and CDR2: MNHNS, SASEGT. The CDR3: CASSERPGPTGELFF. The CDR3, as DNA: TGTGCCAGCAGTGAACGGCCAGGGCCCACCGGGGAGCTGTTTTTT.

For this clonotype: This may come from a read error, since a much larger clone is one base off. This chain links TRBV10-3 with TRBJ2-1, with 9 bases identical to TRBD1. This CDR3 region has 16 residues. V lost 4 bases, J lost 5 bases, and 9 bases stayed unmatched. The germline V gene has CDR1 ENHRY and CDR2 SYGVKD. In DNA, the CDR3 is TGTGCCATCAGTGGGACAGGGGTTAATTCCCACAATGAGCAGTTCTTC. Amino acid sequence: CAISGTGVNSHNEQFF.

A remark on this clonotype: The germline gene is not matched at one end of the junction; a read error may be the cause. The chain carries TRBV7-9 and TRBJ1-1; no clear D gene. Germline assignment: CDR1 SEHNR and CDR2 FQNEAQ (reference sequence). This CDR3 is built from 12 residues. Here the CDR3 DNA reads TGTGCTAGCAGCTTGATCGGCACTGAAGCTTTCTTT. The encoded protein is CASSLIGTEAFF.

With respect to this clonotype: In this CDR3 the conserved last residue, phenylalanine or tryptophan, is missing, so a read error is likely. It is unclear where the CDR3 begins or ends on the DNA, so no DNA is shown, and the CDR3 is as TCRdb lists it. The V and J genes are TRBV11-2 and TRBJ2-2; the DNA was not compared with TRBD1, the D call given in the table. Germline loops: CDR1 SGHAT, CDR2 FQNNGV. Including both end residues, the CDR3 is 15 amino acids long. The CDR3 reads CASSLRQGPTGELLS.

Details on this clonotype: The junction departs from germline at one end; a sequencing error may be responsible. The chain is built from TRBV11-3 and TRBJ2-5; D gene unclear. Germline V CDR1 and CDR2: SGHNT, YENEEA. The CDR3 is 13 amino acids. The CDR3 here is CAGSKDGQETQYF. The CDR3 DNA is TGTGCCGGCAGCAAGGACGGGCAAGAGACCCAGTACTTC.

This clonotype was detected a few times. A much more abundant neighbour one base away suggests this may be a read error. The V and J genes are TRBV5-1 and TRBJ2-5; D uncertain. The CDR3 has 12 amino acids. Trimming removed 0 bases from V and 5 bases from J, with 5 bases in between. Germline V lookup: CDR1 SGHRS, CDR2 YFSETQ. The CDR3 spells CASSLACETQYF. In nucleotides, the CDR3 is TGCGCCAGCAGCTTGGCCTGCGAGACCCAGTACTTC.

In the case of this clonotype: The CDR3 end shows no conserved phenylalanine or tryptophan, and so a read error is likely. It is unclear where the CDR3 begins or ends on the DNA, so no DNA is shown, and the CDR3 is as TCRdb lists it. The chain employs TRBV21-1 and TRBJ2-5. TRBV21-1 is described as a pseudogene. The CDR3 is 15 amino acids in total, end residues counted. This CDR3 reads CASSKDQHIQETQYL.

This clonotype has a handful of counts. This chain joins TRBV28 and TRBJ2-1; 9 bases fit TRBD2. This CDR3 is 16 amino acids long. V trimming: 3 bases; J trimming: 7 bases; junction bases outside the gene matches: 10. The germline V gene encodes CDR1 MDHEN and CDR2 SYDVKM. The CDR3: CASSFRRSSGNNEQFF. The CDR3 region has the DNA TGTGCCAGCAGTTTCCGACGATCTAGCGGGAATAATGAGCAGTTCTTC.

V gene TRBV11-2 combines with J gene TRBJ2-2, with D unclear. The CDR3 loop spans 15 amino acids. In germline, CDR1 is SGHAT, CDR2 FQNNGV. Trimming took 3 bases from V and 4 from J, leaving 12 bases between them. The CDR3 loop reads CASSFNASVTGELFF. CDR3 in DNA: TGTGCCAGCAGCTTCAACGCGAGCGTCACCGGGGAGCTGTTTTTT.

As concerns this clonotype: This may be a read error: a much more frequent sequence differs by one nucleotide. This chain joins TRBV10-3 and TRBJ2-4; no firm D call. The length of the CDR3 is 13 residues. CDR1 is ENHRY, CDR2 SYGVKD, per germline. The V end lost 11 bases, the J end lost 7 bases, and 18 bases lay between the germline ends. Written as DNA, the CDR3 is TGTGCCGTCAAGGCGGAAGTTGGGAACATTCAGTACTTC. Translating it yields CAVKAEVGNIQYF.

As regards this clonotype: The junction shows a germline mismatch at one end, possibly a read error. V and J are TRBV6-1 and TRBJ2-7; D remains ambiguous. This CDR3 spans 12 amino acids. Germline-derived CDR1 and CDR2 are MNHNS and SASEGT. This CDR3 reads CASSRLFYEEYF. The CDR3 bases are TGTGCCAGCAGCAGACTGTTCTACGAGGAGTACTTC.